This T cell receptor beta chain appears in the sequencing data of a study of T cells expressing NK-cell markers. Study overall: The study drew TCR beta repertoires from sorted CD3+CD56+NKG2C+, CD3+CD56+NKG2C- and CD3+CD56-NKG2C+ T cells. Study observations and caveats: The HCMV specificity of the expanded NKG2C+ T cell clones stayed unresolved. Researchers report these clonotypes also headed the CD3+CD56-NKG2C+ fraction in several donors.

There are 16 residues in the CDR3. Per the germline V gene, CDR1 is LGHNA and CDR2 is YSLEER. Beta-chain TCR cDNA was generated via 5'RACE template switching with UMIs. TCRdb reprocessed the 5' RACE reads and keeps a single row for each CDR3 protein, giving no DNA. Its listing shows 250,000 to 300,000 distinct CDR3 sequences. Comments on this clonotype: The antigen remains undetermined.

The sample consisted of blood T cells: a sorted CD56 or NKG2C T cell subset, CD4+ or CD8+ T cells, or bulk PBMC T cells (not recorded which). This sequence was found in a woman between 18 and 69 years old in good health. The chain has TRBV4-3 and TRBJ2-1; TCRdb proposes TRBD2, but this gene call is untestable without DNA. The CDR3 reads CASSQGPSGNYNEQFF.